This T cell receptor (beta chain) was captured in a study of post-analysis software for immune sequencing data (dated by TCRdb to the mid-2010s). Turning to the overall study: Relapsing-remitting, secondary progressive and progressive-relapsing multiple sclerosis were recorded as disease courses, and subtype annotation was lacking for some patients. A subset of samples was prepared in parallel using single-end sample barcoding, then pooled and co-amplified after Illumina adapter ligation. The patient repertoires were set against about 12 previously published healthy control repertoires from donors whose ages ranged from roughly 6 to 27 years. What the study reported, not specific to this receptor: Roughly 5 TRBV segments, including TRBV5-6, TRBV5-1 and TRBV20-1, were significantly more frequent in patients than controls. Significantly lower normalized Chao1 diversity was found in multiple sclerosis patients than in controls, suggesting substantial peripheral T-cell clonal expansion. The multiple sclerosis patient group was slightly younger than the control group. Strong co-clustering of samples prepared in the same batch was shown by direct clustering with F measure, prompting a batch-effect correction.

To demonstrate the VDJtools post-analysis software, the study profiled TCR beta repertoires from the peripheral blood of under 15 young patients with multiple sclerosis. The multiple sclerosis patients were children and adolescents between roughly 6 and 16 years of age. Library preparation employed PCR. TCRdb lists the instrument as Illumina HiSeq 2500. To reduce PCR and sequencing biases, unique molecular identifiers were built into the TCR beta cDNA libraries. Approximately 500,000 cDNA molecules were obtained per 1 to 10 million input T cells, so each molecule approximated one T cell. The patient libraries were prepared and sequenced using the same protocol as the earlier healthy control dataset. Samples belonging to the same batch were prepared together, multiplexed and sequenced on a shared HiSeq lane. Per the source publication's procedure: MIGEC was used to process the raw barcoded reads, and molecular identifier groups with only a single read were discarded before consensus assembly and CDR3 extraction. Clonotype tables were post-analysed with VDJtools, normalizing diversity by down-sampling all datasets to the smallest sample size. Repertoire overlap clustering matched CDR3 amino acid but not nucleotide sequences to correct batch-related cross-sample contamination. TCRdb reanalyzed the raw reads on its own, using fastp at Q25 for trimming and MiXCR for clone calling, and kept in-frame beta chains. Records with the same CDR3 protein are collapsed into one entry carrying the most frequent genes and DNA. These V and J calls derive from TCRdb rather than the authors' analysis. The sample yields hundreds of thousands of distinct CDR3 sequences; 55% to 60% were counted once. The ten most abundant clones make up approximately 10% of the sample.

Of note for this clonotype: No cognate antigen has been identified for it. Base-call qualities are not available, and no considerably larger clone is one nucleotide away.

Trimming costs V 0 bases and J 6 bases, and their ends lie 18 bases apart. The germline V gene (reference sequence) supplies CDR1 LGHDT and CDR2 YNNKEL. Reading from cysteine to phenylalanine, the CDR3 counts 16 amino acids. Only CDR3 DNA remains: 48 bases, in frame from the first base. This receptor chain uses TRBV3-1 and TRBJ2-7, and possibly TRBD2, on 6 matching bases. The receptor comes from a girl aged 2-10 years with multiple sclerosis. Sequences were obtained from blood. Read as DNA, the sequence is TGTGCCAGCAGCCAAGATCGGGGGACGGGTCCGAGCGAGCAGTACTTC. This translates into CASSQDRGTGPSEQYF.